The T cell receptor beta chain under discussion was sequenced for a study of blood T cell repertoires in COVID-19. Study as a whole: The United States, Italy and Spain supplied acute and convalescent COVID-19 samples. PBMCs, B-cell-depleted T cells, or T cells were the source of the cDNA or gDNA that made up the material.

Study processing details: From reference gene primer amplification, estimates of nucleated cell counts were derived. The repertoire was sequenced with immunoSEQ multiplex PCR; TCRdb's copy has only in-frame clones and lacks some. V and J calls and clone size are those listed in that table; D and trimming were worked out from the DNA. The sample carries 210,000 or so clones, 87% recorded once. The CDR3 totals 17 residues. J lost 8 bases, V lost 4 bases, and 11 bases had no gene match. Germline loops: CDR1 LGHNA, CDR2 YNFKEQ. The clonotype comes from a man between 40 and 49 years old with active or convalescent COVID-19. The sequencing sample was made of peripheral blood. This sequence joins TRBV4-2 and TRBJ1-4, with TRBD1 identical over 12 bases. The CDR3 reads CASSLRDRGPLSEKLFF. The CDR3 DNA follows: TGTGCCAGCAGCCTCCGGGACAGGGGGCCCCTTTCGGAAAAACTGTTTTTT.